This entry lists 10 T cell receptor beta chains sequenced from one sample in a study of T cell responses to AZD1222 COVID-19 vaccine listed by TCRdb under 2021. The sample's time point label, decoded: baseline before first vaccination. The sample's treatment or condition label is to be understood as: meningococcal conjugate vaccine given as trial control. The library was built by means of the immunoSEQ multiplex PCR assay. The table was pulled from immuneACCESS by TCRdb, which kept in-frame rearrangements only. Such tables lose some clones; where checked, under half of the loss comes from unresolved V genes, and the rest has no known cause. The sample data list 150,000 or so clones, and 90% to 95% of these were observed just once. The leading ten clones occupy more than 0.85% of the sample. The sample in question was peripheral blood, obtained on day 0 of MenACWY control vaccination. These receptors originate from an adult in good health.

In its sample, this clone was seen once. A junction boundary mismatches the germline segment, possibly from a read error. The rearrangement joins TRBV13 to TRBJ2-7; 7 nucleotides match TRBD1. Germline CDR1 reads PRHDT; CDR2 reads FYEKMQ (reference sequence). The CDR3 consists of 13 residues. CDR3 nucleotides: TGTGCCAGCAGCCTAGGACAGGACTACGAGCAGTACTTC. It yields the protein CASSLGQDYEQYF.

V gene TRBV6-2 or TRBV6-3 combines with J gene TRBJ1-1; D gene unclear. CDR1 is MNHEY, CDR2 SVGEGT, per germline. V gave up 0 bases and J gave up 5 bases, with 4 bases separating them. The CDR3 runs to 12 residues. CDR3 residues: CASSYSRTEAFF. CDR3 nucleotides: TGTGCCAGCAGTTACTCGAGGACTGAAGCTTTCTTT.

The gene calls are TRBV11-2 and TRBJ2-3; 8 nucleotides align to TRBD2. Losses at the gene ends were 2 bases for V and 6 bases for J; bases not matched to a gene: 7. Germline V gene data show CDR1 as SGHAT and CDR2 as FQNNGV. This CDR3 has 15 residues. The CDR3 protein is CASSLRGGQGDTQYF. The DNA of the CDR3 is TGTGCCAGCAGCTTACGCGGGGGGCAAGGGGATACGCAGTATTTT.

V and J are TRBV6-5 and TRBJ1-5; 7 bases align to TRBD1. The V segment lost 7 bases and the J segment 5 bases; nucleotides outside the gene matches: 5. The CDR3 is 13 residues long. In germline, CDR1 is MNHEY, CDR2 SVGAGI. DNA of the CDR3: TGTGCCAGCAAAAGACAGGGAGATCAGCCCCAGCATTTT. Amino acids: CASKRQGDQPQHF.

The V call is TRBV18, the J call TRBJ2-5, with D uncertain. The CDR3 has 12 residues. The V and J ends lost 2 bases and 3 bases respectively, with 4 bases between them. Germline CDR1 reads KGHSH; CDR2 reads LQKENI. CDR3 sequence reads: CASSPGEETQYF. As DNA, the CDR3 is TGTGCCAGCTCACCAGGGGAAGAGACCCAGTACTTC. Full variable domain (rest looked up from reference TRBV18 and TRBJ2-5): NAGVMQNPRHLVRRRGQEARLRCSPMKGHSHVYWYRQLPEEGLKFMVYLQKENIIDESGMPKERFSAEFPKEGPSILRIQQVVRGDSAAYFCASSPGEETQYFGPGTRLLVL.

The chain is built from TRBV15 and TRBJ2-3, with a tentative D call TRBD1 (5 bases). The V gene lost 0 bases and the J gene lost 1 base, with 14 bases spanning the gap. CDR1 and CDR2 (germline): LNHNV, YYDKDF (reference sequence). This CDR3 has 17 residues. The CDR3: CATSRDFRVIGTDTQYF. The CDR3 DNA reads as TGTGCCACCAGCAGAGATTTCAGGGTTATCGGCACAGATACGCAGTATTTT. The full variable domain, with the rest looked up from reference TRBV15 and TRBJ2-3, is DAMVIQNPRYQVTQFGKPVTLSCSQTLNHNVMYWYQQKSSQAPKLLFHYYDKDFNNEADTPDNFQSRRPNTSFCFLDIRSPGLGDTAMYLCATSRDFRVIGTDTQYFGPGTRLTVL.

The V call is TRBV30, the J call TRBJ2-2; possibly TRBD1 for D (6 bases). The V gene lost 2 bases and the J gene lost 5 bases, with 18 bases spanning the gap. This CDR3 region has 16 residues. CDR1 is GTSNPN, CDR2 SVGIG, per germline (reference sequence). The CDR3 bases are TGTGCCTGGAGTTCGAAGACCGGGACACAGACCGGGGAGCTGTTTTTT. Translated, it gives CAWSSKTGTQTGELFF.

The rearrangement uses TRBV9 and TRBJ1-6, with D uncertain. V lost 0 bases and J 5 bases, leaving 6 bases between the germline ends. This CDR3 contains 14 residues. Germline V lookup: CDR1 SGDLS, CDR2 YYNGEE. The CDR3 DNA sequence: TGTGCCAGCAGCGTAGAGGCAGATAATTCACCCCTCCACTTT. Its translation is CASSVEADNSPLHF. Supplemented by reference TRBV9 and TRBJ1-6, the full variable domain reads DSGVTQTPKHLITATGQRVTLRCSPRSGDLSVYWYQQSLDQGLQFLIQYYNGEERAKGNILERFSAQQFPDLHSELNLSSLELGDSALYFCASSVEADNSPLHFGNGTRLTVT.

This chain uses TRBV19 with TRBJ1-2; D is possibly TRBD1 (5 bases). Trimming shortened V by 7 bases and J by 4 bases, and 22 bases separated the two germline ends. The germline V gene encodes CDR1 LNHDA and CDR2 SQIVND (reference sequence). This CDR3 region has 16 residues. CDR3 in DNA: TGTGCCAGTACCCCTCCGCGGGGCAGTGGAGCCTATGGCTACACCTTC. Protein sequence: CASTPPRGSGAYGYTF. The full variable domain, its missing parts supplied by reference TRBV19 and TRBJ1-2, is DGGITQSPKYLFRKEGQNVTLSCEQNLNHDAMYWYRQDPGQGLRLIYYSQIVNDFQKGDIAEGYSVSREKKESFPLTVTSAQKNPTAFYLCASTPPRGSGAYGYTFGSGTRLTVV.

V and J are TRBV15 and TRBJ2-7; D call uncertain. Germline V gene lookup returns CDR1 LNHNV and CDR2 YYDKDF (reference sequence). With 0 bases removed from V and 4 bases from J, the gap between germline ends came to 7 bases. The CDR3 length is 13 residues. CDR3 DNA: TGTGCCACCAGCAGAGATCAGGCGTACGAGCAGTACTTC. Protein sequence: CATSRDQAYEQYF.